The source of this T cell receptor beta chain is a study of blood T cell repertoires in COVID-19. Seattle participants joined during active infection and were tracked over time. Original analysis: Cell counts per sample came from amplifying reference gene primers. The protocol was immunoSEQ multiplex PCR, while the TCRdb copy is restricted to in-frame clones and leaves out a portion. The V and J calls and clone size come from that table; D and trimming were worked out from the DNA. The table includes about 170,000 clones, just under 85% detected once. This clone was seen a single time. Germline V CDR1 and CDR2: MNHEY, SVGAGI. The CDR3 runs to 13 residues. With 6 bases removed from V and 4 bases from J, the gap between germline ends came to 10 bases.

The gene calls are TRBV6-5 and TRBJ1-5; D unclear. The TCR sequence derives from a woman at least 80 years old with COVID-19, enrolled during active disease. Material for sequencing was peripheral blood. The CDR3 nucleotides are TGTGCCAGCAGCCGCGGAGGGAATCAGCCCCAGCATTTT. Encoded protein: CASSRGGNQPQHF.